These 32 T cell receptor beta chains came from one sample sequenced in a study of T cell clusters in autoimmune cytopenias (dated by TCRdb to between 2017 and 2020). Per sample, about 250 ng of peripheral blood genomic DNA, approximately 41,000 genome equivalents, was used for TRB amplification. Sequencing used an Illumina MiSeq. TRB rearrangements were amplified by multiplex PCR following a touch-down protocol, with the TRB-A and TRB-B primer pools mixed in one tube. TCRdb reprocessed the reads and provides one entry for every CDR3 protein sequence; no DNA is given. The table for this sample records more than 5,500 distinct CDR3 sequences. The biggest ten clones account for 4.4% of the sample. This same sample was also taken into another study, of T cell repertoires in aging, cancer and after chemotherapy.

The sequenced sample consisted of peripheral blood. Receptor source: a human donor in good health.

This clonotype is medium-sized by frequency. The chain has TRBV29-1 and TRBJ1-2. Germline assignment: CDR1 SQVTM and CDR2 ANQGSEA. The CDR3 totals 12 residues. The CDR3: CSVRTVNYGYTF. Variable domain in full (rest from reference TRBV29-1 and TRBJ1-2): SAVISQKPSRDICQRGTSLTIQCQVDSQVTMMFWYRQQPGQSLTLIATANQGSEATYESGFVIDKFPISRPNLTFSTLTVSNMSPEDSSIYLCSVRTVNYGYTFGSGTRLTVV.

The chain is built from TRBV24-1 and TRBJ2-2; TCRdb's D gene call, TRBD1, goes unchecked for lack of DNA. Germline values: CDR1 KGHDR, CDR2 SFDVKD. There are 13 residues in the CDR3. This chain's CDR3 is CATEDSKTGELFF.

Its frequency marks this clonotype as medium-sized. The chain is built from TRBV12-3 or TRBV12-4 and TRBJ2-3; TCRdb outputs TRBD2, but without DNA this stays unchecked. The CDR3 covers 15 residues. CDR3 sequence: CASSLGLAGSDTQYF.

This rearrangement joins TRBV5-6 to TRBJ2-7; TCRdb calls TRBD1, which cannot be checked without DNA. Per germline, CDR1 SGHDT and CDR2 YYEEEE. CDR3 size: 14 residues. CDR3 amino acids: CASRNGGIPYEQYF.

The chain is built from TRBV27 and TRBJ1-1; TCRdb gives TRBD1 as the D gene, but with no DNA this cannot be confirmed. The germline CDR1 and CDR2 sequences are MNHEY and SMNVEV (reference sequence). The CDR3 sequence is 13 residues long. CDR3: CASRWDRYTEAFF.

V and J are TRBV4-2 and TRBJ2-1; as DNA is missing, the TRBD1 call by TCRdb cannot be tested. Germline V gene sequence: CDR1 LGHNA, CDR2 YNFKEQ. The CDR3 is made up of 15 amino acids. CDR3 region: CASSHGQGRGNEQFF.

The V gene is TRBV27, the J gene TRBJ1-2; TCRdb's assignment of TRBD1 cannot be checked, as there is no DNA. The CDR3 contains 16 residues. Germline CDR1 is MNHEY and CDR2 is SMNVEV (reference sequence). CDR3 amino acids: CASSLDGTLTNYGYTF.

Its frequency marks this clonotype as medium-sized (0.01 to 0.1%). The rearrangement joins TRBV6-1 to TRBJ2-2; TCRdb reports TRBD1, a call that lacks DNA to check it against. The CDR3 runs 14 residues. The germline V gene encodes CDR1 MNHNS and CDR2 SASEGT. The CDR3 sequence: CASTDGAEPGELFF.

V and J are TRBV30 and TRBJ1-2. CDR1 and CDR2 (germline): GTSNPN, SVGIG (reference sequence). The CDR3 loop spans 14 amino acids. The CDR3 sequence: CAWSVQHLNYGYTF.

CDR3 loop: CASSQVLHSSSSYNEQFF. This rearrangement joins TRBV4-3 to TRBJ2-1. Germline loops: CDR1 LGHNA, CDR2 YSLEER. CDR3 length: 18 amino acids.

The chain joins TRBV4-2 to TRBJ2-3; the D gene TCRdb calls, TRBD2, cannot be checked with no DNA. This CDR3 contains 16 residues. Germline CDR1 is LGHNA and CDR2 is YNFKEQ. The CDR3: CASSRRTSGRTDTQYF.

Judged by frequency, this clonotype is large. The rearrangement links TRBV19 to TRBJ2-7; the D call of TRBD2 rests on TCRdb alone, since no DNA is present to check it. There are 13 residues in the CDR3. Germline V gene data show CDR1 as LNHDA and CDR2 as SQIVND (reference sequence). The CDR3 spells CASSMGLAGEQYF.

Its frequency marks this clonotype as medium-sized (0.01 to 0.1%). The V gene is TRBV27, the J gene TRBJ1-4; checking the TCRdb D call of TRBD1 is not possible without DNA. Germline V gene sequence: CDR1 MNHEY, CDR2 SMNVEV (reference sequence). The CDR3 contains 14 residues. The CDR3 here is CASTRAGQGEKLFF.

Judged by frequency, this clonotype is medium-sized. The V call is TRBV6-1, the J call TRBJ2-2. In germline, CDR1 is MNHNS, CDR2 SASEGT. This CDR3 spans 14 amino acids. CDR3 amino acids: CASAGKTNTGELFF.

This clonotype is identified as medium-sized from frequency. The chain recombines TRBV5-4 with TRBJ2-1. The V gene's germline CDR1 is SGHNT and CDR2 YYREEE (reference sequence). The length of the CDR3 is 14 residues. CDR3 in amino acids: CASSARDSYNEQFF.

This clonotype is deemed medium-sized by its frequency. This sequence joins TRBV5-6 and TRBJ2-3; with no DNA, the TCRdb D assignment of TRBD1 cannot be verified. The germline V gene has CDR1 SGHDT and CDR2 YYEEEE. The CDR3 runs to 20 residues. The chain's CDR3 is CASSFGGGPIQHPFWDTQYF.

By frequency, this clonotype registers medium-sized. V is TRBV5-6 and J is TRBJ2-3; as DNA is missing, the TRBD2 call by TCRdb cannot be tested. The length of the CDR3 is 15 residues. Germline CDR1 reads SGHDT; CDR2 reads YYEEEE. CDR3 residues: CASSRARTYTDTQYF.

This clonotype shows up as medium-sized by frequency. The V call is TRBV12-3 or TRBV12-4, the J call TRBJ2-5. The CDR3 length is 14 residues. The CDR3 protein is CASSLASVQETQYF.

The gene calls are TRBV10-3 and TRBJ2-1; the TCRdb call, TRBD2, lacks DNA for checking. Germline loops: CDR1 ENHRY, CDR2 SYGVKD. The CDR3 sequence is 18 residues long. The CDR3 is CAISERAGGPGAVNEQFF.

The rearrangement joins TRBV19 to TRBJ1-5; TCRdb proposes TRBD1, but this gene call is untestable without DNA. The germline gives CDR1 LNHDA, CDR2 SQIVND (reference sequence). The CDR3 extends over 14 amino acids. This CDR3 is CASSWTGEGQPQHF.

By frequency, this clonotype is medium-sized. The rearrangement joins TRBV18 to TRBJ2-1. There are 13 residues in the CDR3. Germline V gene lookup returns CDR1 KGHSH and CDR2 LQKENI. The CDR3 sequence is CASSQQGHNEQFF.

The chain carries TRBV5-3 and TRBJ2-1; there is no DNA to check the TCRdb D call of TRBD2. TRBV5-3 is given ORF status, its function remaining uncertain. The CDR3 is made up of 18 amino acids. CDR3 sequence reads: CARGLGLAGTLSYNEQFF.

V is TRBV6-2 or TRBV6-3 and J is TRBJ1-4. This CDR3 spans 12 amino acids. Germline assignment: CDR1 MNHEY and CDR2 SVGEGT. The CDR3 protein is CASTASGEKLFF.

V and J are TRBV27 and TRBJ1-6; TCRdb returns TRBD1, unconfirmable since there is no DNA. CDR1 MNHEY and CDR2 SMNVEV come from the germline V gene (reference sequence). This CDR3 spans 13 amino acids. The CDR3 here is CASRDGYNSPLHF.

The chain couples TRBV12-3 or TRBV12-4 to TRBJ1-1; TCRdb returns TRBD1, unconfirmable since there is no DNA. This CDR3 has 14 amino acids. CDR3 amino acids: CASRMGQVNTEAFF.

The rearrangement joins TRBV7-4 to TRBJ2-5; TCRdb calls TRBD1, which cannot be checked without DNA. CDR3 size: 14 residues. CDR1 is SGHVT and CDR2 is SQSDAQ in the germline V gene. The CDR3 protein is CASSGTVAGETQYF.

The J gene is TRBJ1-4, the V gene TRBV28; TCRdb's D gene call, TRBD1, goes unchecked for lack of DNA. CDR3 length: 16 residues. Germline-derived CDR1 and CDR2 are MDHEN and SYDVKM. CDR3 loop: CASRTLQGAQHEKLFF.

The chain employs TRBV20-1 and TRBJ1-1. The CDR3 contains 14 residues. CDR1 and CDR2 from the germline V gene are DFQATT and SNEGSKA (reference sequence). The CDR3 region is CSARRGNREGEAFF.

This clonotype is classed as medium-sized by frequency. The chain uses TRBV15 and TRBJ1-2; TCRdb outputs TRBD1, but without DNA this stays unchecked. This CDR3 has 17 amino acids. Per the germline V gene, CDR1 is LNHNV and CDR2 is YYDKDF (reference sequence). This chain's CDR3 is CATQRDRAPSRDYGYTF.

The chain recombines TRBV6-1 with TRBJ1-3. Germline lookup yields CDR1 MNHNS and CDR2 SASEGT. The CDR3 sequence is 14 residues long. CDR3 sequence: CASSEVGKADTIYF.

This clonotype is classed as medium-sized by frequency. The rearrangement links TRBV19 to TRBJ1-2; TCRdb's assignment of TRBD1 cannot be checked, as there is no DNA. Germline values: CDR1 LNHDA, CDR2 SQIVND (reference sequence). The CDR3 sequence is 13 residues long. CDR3 in amino acids: CASSIIPGNGYTF.

The rearrangement uses TRBV11-1 and TRBJ2-5; TCRdb lists TRBD1, though no DNA is available to test this call. The CDR3 totals 13 residues. The germline gives CDR1 SGHAT, CDR2 FQDESV (reference sequence). The CDR3 sequence: CASNWGRGETQYF.